Listed here are 25 T cell receptor beta chains from one sample, sequenced in a study of human T cells and chemical hapten exposure. TCRdb itself ran the 5' RACE reads through MiXCR, one entry per CDR3 protein. The sample carries around 80,000 distinct CDR3 sequences, around a sixth recorded once. Unfractionated whole blood yielded total RNA. Receptors originate from a female donor in good health.

In this sample, this clonotype turned up a few times. The chain links TRBV6-1 to TRBJ2-3, with TRBD1 matching 8 bases. This CDR3 has 15 residues. The germline V gene has CDR1 MNHNS and CDR2 SASEGT. After removal of 11 bases from V and 2 bases from J, the junction contained 12 bases not matched to a gene. This CDR3 is CAGRRTGRDTDTQYF. CDR3 bases: TGTGCCGGCCGTAGGACAGGGCGAGACACAGATACGCAGTATTTT.

The CDR3 loop is CASSQQLARGSGANVLTF. The CDR3 nucleotides are TGTGCCAGCAGCCAACAACTAGCAAGGGGCTCTGGGGCCAACGTCCTGACTTTC. The chain has TRBV4-2 and TRBJ2-6, with D possibly matching TRBD2 (6 bases). V was trimmed by 2 bases and J by 0 bases, leaving 14 bases between them. CDR3 size: 18 residues. Germline CDR1 LGHNA, CDR2 YNFKEQ.

The chain's CDR3 is CARLGGTEAFF. As DNA, the CDR3 is TGTGCCAGGCTGGGGGGAACTGAAGCTTTCTTT. The chain is built from TRBV2 and TRBJ1-1, with D possibly matching TRBD1 (5 bases). V was trimmed by 9 bases and J by 5 bases, leaving 10 bases between them. The CDR3 has 11 amino acids. Germline V gene data show CDR1 as SNHLY and CDR2 as FYNNEI.

This clonotype was seen more than once but under ten times. CDR3 protein: CASSQDWGRQGNLAKNIQYF. The CDR3 DNA is TGCGCCAGCAGCCAAGATTGGGGGAGACAGGGAAATCTTGCCAAAAACATTCAGTACTTC. This chain connects TRBV4-1 to TRBJ2-4; 7 bases map to TRBD1. Germline CDR1 reads MGHRA; CDR2 reads YSYEKL. V shed 0 bases and J 1 base; nucleotides not matched to a gene: 15. The CDR3 has 20 residues.

This clonotype appeared a few times. This chain connects TRBV12-5 to TRBJ1-1; no reliable D call. CDR3 size: 11 residues. V lost 8 bases to trimming and J lost 4 bases, with 8 bases between them. The germline V gene encodes CDR1 LGHNT and CDR2 FRNRAP. This CDR3 is CASLGSTEAFF. The CDR3 DNA is TGTGCTAGTTTGGGGTCCACTGAAGCTTTCTTT.

The rearrangement links TRBV11-3 to TRBJ2-1; TRBD2 aligns across 8 bases. Germline values: CDR1 SGHNT, CDR2 YENEEA. CDR3 length equals 15 residues. V lost 0 bases, J lost 5 bases, and 3 bases stayed unmatched. The CDR3 loop reads CASSLDSGENNEQFF. The CDR3 DNA is TGTGCCAGCAGCTTAGATAGCGGGGAGAACAATGAGCAGTTCTTC.

The V gene is TRBV10-3, the J gene TRBJ1-1, with D possibly TRBD1 on 5 matching bases. This CDR3 is 14 amino acids long. The V end was cut by 7 bases, the J end by 0 bases, with 12 bases between. Germline CDR1 is ENHRY and CDR2 is SYGVKD. The CDR3 spells CAITPTEVNTEAFF. CDR3 DNA sequence: TGTGCCATCACCCCGACAGAGGTGAACACTGAAGCTTTCTTT.

The gene calls are TRBV20-1 and TRBJ1-1, with unresolved D. The V and J ends lost 0 bases and 8 bases respectively, with 7 bases between them. Germline CDR1 and CDR2: DFQATT and SNEGSKA (reference sequence). The CDR3 sequence is 11 residues long. The DNA of the CDR3 is TGCAGTGCTAGAGATCCGCCGGAAGCTTTCTTT. It encodes CSARDPPEAFF.

The CDR3, as DNA: TGCAGCGTCCGGACAGTAATCTATGGCTACACCTTC. It yields the protein CSVRTVIYGYTF. This chain links TRBV29-1 with TRBJ1-2; tentatively, D is TRBD1 (6 bases). V was clipped by 6 bases and J by 4 bases, with 12 bases between them. This CDR3 has 12 amino acids. Germline assignment: CDR1 SQVTM and CDR2 ANQGSEA.

This clonotype was picked up a small number of times. The chain combines TRBV20-1 with TRBJ2-1; 11 positions agree with TRBD2. Germline lookup yields CDR1 DFQATT and CDR2 SNEGSKA (reference sequence). The CDR3 spans 18 residues. The V and J ends lost 6 bases and 4 bases, in that order; junction bases with no gene match: 17. The CDR3 DNA reads as TGCAGTGCACTCCTCATTAGCGGGGGGGCCGCGGGGTACAATGAGCAGTTCTTC. This sequence encodes CSALLISGGAAGYNEQFF.

This chain links TRBV29-1 with TRBJ2-1; 8 bases are a match to TRBD2. V lost 0 bases to trimming and J lost 0 bases; unmatched junction nucleotides: 4. The CDR3 is made up of 16 amino acids. Germline V CDR1 and CDR2: SQVTM, ANQGSEA. CDR3 bases: TGCAGCGTTGAAGAGGGGAGCGGGAGCTCCTACAATGAGCAGTTCTTC. Translated, it gives CSVEEGSGSSYNEQFF.

This clonotype was seen a handful of times. The chain has TRBV9 and TRBJ2-3, with 8 bases identical to TRBD1. Losses at the gene ends were 3 bases for V and 0 bases for J; bases not matched to a gene: 3. Germline values: CDR1 SGDLS, CDR2 YYNGEE. CDR3 size: 15 residues. CDR3 in amino acids: CASSAGQVSTDTQYF. CDR3 nucleotide sequence: TGTGCCAGCAGCGCGGGACAGGTTAGCACAGATACGCAGTATTTT.

V is TRBV7-2 and J is TRBJ1-3, with TRBD1 identical over 8 bases. Germline CDR1 SGHTA, CDR2 FQGNSA. This CDR3 comprises 15 residues. V shed 4 bases and J 9 bases; nucleotides not matched to a gene: 11. The CDR3 nucleotides are TGTGCCAGCAGCTCCCGGACAGGGACGGGGGGCACCATATATTTT. Protein: CASSSRTGTGGTIYF.

This clonotype was counted many times. The V call is TRBV20-1, the J call TRBJ2-3; 9 nucleotides line up with TRBD2. Germline CDR1 and CDR2: DFQATT and SNEGSKA (reference sequence). V gave up 5 bases and J gave up 1 base; unmatched junction bases: 4. This CDR3 is built from 14 residues. The DNA of the CDR3 is TGCAGTGCTCCCCTAGCGGGACGCACAGATACGCAGTATTTT. It codes for CSAPLAGRTDTQYF.

There are many counts of this clonotype. The chain is built from TRBV3-1 and TRBJ1-2; TRBD1 might be the D (6 bases). The CDR3 has 16 residues. Per germline, CDR1 LGHDT and CDR2 YNNKEL (reference sequence). Trimming removed 0 bases at V and 4 bases at J, with 15 bases between. CDR3 loop: CASSQDLGGRPYGYTF. The CDR3 DNA follows: TGTGCCAGCAGCCAAGATTTGGGGGGCCGACCCTATGGCTACACCTTC.

The V and J genes are TRBV30 and TRBJ1-6; no definite D call. Per the germline V gene, CDR1 is GTSNPN and CDR2 is SVGIG (reference sequence). The CDR3 sequence is 11 residues long. The CDR3 region has the DNA TGTGCTCTTGGGATGGGGTCACCCCTCCACTTT. This encodes CALGMGSPLHF.

A few counts support this clonotype. The gene calls are TRBV10-3 and TRBJ1-2; perhaps TRBD1 as D (5 bases). There are 14 residues in the CDR3. In germline, CDR1 is ENHRY, CDR2 SYGVKD. Trimming pared 7 bases from V and 4 bases from J, leaving 16 bases between. CDR3 sequence (DNA): TGTGCCATCACGGTCGAACCCCAGGGCTATGGCTACACCTTC. The encoded protein is CAITVEPQGYGYTF.

The chain is built from TRBV20-1 and TRBJ1-1; D may be TRBD1 (5 bases). Per the germline V gene, CDR1 is DFQATT and CDR2 is SNEGSKA (reference sequence). The V gene lost 3 bases and the J gene lost 3 bases, with 11 bases spanning the gap. The length of the CDR3 is 13 residues. CDR3 DNA sequence: TGCAGTGCTAGTTGGGGGTTTGACACTGAAGCTTTCTTT. Translating it yields CSASWGFDTEAFF.

In this sample, this clonotype turned up a few times. The V call is TRBV12-3 or TRBV12-4, the J call TRBJ2-1; D is undetermined. Trimming pared 5 bases from V and 10 bases from J, leaving 9 bases between. CDR3 size: 11 residues. The CDR3 sequence is CASSLIGEQFF. CDR3 DNA sequence: TGTGCCAGCAGTCTGATAGGCGAGCAGTTCTTC.

At least ten counts were recorded for this clonotype. The V call is TRBV7-9, the J call TRBJ1-5; D remains unclear. CDR1 SEHNR and CDR2 FQNEAQ come from the germline V gene (reference sequence). Trimming pared 5 bases from V and 6 bases from J, leaving 8 bases between. This CDR3 is built from 12 residues. CDR3 DNA: TGTGCCAGCAGCGCGGTGGTTCAGCCCCAGCATTTT. It translates to CASSAVVQPQHF.

The chain joins TRBV6-4 to TRBJ2-1; no reliable D call. The V gene's germline CDR1 is MRHNA and CDR2 SNTAGT. CDR3 length equals 15 residues. The ends were cut back, 5 bases at V and 7 bases at J, with 18 bases in the middle. CDR3 amino acids: CASSLGSDPQNEQFF. The DNA for the CDR3 is TGTGCCAGCAGTCTCGGCTCGGACCCCCAGAATGAGCAGTTCTTC.

The rearrangement links TRBV11-2 to TRBJ1-1; D call uncertain. Germline CDR1 SGHAT, CDR2 FQNNGV. This CDR3 region has 14 residues. V was clipped by 5 bases and J by 0 bases, with 10 bases between them. The CDR3 is CASSQVGMNTEAFF. The DNA for the CDR3 is TGTGCCAGCAGCCAAGTAGGGATGAACACTGAAGCTTTCTTT. Drawing the rest from reference TRBV11-2 and TRBJ1-1, the complete variable domain is EAGVAQSPRYKIIEKRQSVAFWCNPISGHATLYWYQQILGQGPKLLIQFQNNGVVDDSQLPKDRFSAERLKGVDSTLKIQPAKLEDSAVYLCASSQVGMNTEAFFGQGTRLTVV.

The J gene is TRBJ1-5, the V gene TRBV28, with D hard to call. The CDR3 consists of 18 residues. Germline-derived CDR1 and CDR2 are MDHEN and SYDVKM. V was clipped by 1 base and J by 1 base, with 17 bases between them. The CDR3 DNA reads as TGTGCCAGCAGTTTATTAGTTTATTTGGGTAGAAGCAATCAGCCCCAGCATTTT. This gives the protein CASSLLVYLGRSNQPQHF.

This clonotype has a handful of counts. This rearrangement joins TRBV7-2 to TRBJ2-5; no clear D gene. This CDR3 comprises 12 residues. The germline V gene has CDR1 SGHTA and CDR2 FQGNSA. The germline V and J ends were trimmed by 3 bases and 5 bases, with 7 bases remaining between them. CDR3 region: CASSLAYETQYF. CDR3 coding DNA: TGTGCCAGCAGCTTGGCCTACGAGACCCAGTACTTC.

This clonotype was recorded at least ten times. This chain connects TRBV29-1 to TRBJ2-5; tentative D call: TRBD2 (6 bases). Trimming stripped 1 base from V and 5 bases from J, with 11 bases between. Germline assignment: CDR1 SQVTM and CDR2 ANQGSEA. The CDR3 is made up of 13 amino acids. CDR3 residues: CSVEVGGSETQYF. The CDR3 DNA sequence: TGCAGCGTTGAAGTTGGGGGGTCGGAGACCCAGTACTTC.